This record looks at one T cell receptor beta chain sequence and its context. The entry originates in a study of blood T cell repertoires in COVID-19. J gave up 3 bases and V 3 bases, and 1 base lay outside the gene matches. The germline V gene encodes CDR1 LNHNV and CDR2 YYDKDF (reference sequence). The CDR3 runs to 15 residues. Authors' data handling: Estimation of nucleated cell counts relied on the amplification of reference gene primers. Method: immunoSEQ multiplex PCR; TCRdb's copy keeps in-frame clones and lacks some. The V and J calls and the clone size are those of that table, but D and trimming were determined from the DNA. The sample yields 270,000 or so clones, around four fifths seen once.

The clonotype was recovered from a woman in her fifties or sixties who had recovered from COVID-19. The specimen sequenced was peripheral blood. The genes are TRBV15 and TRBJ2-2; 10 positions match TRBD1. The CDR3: CATSSGTGDTGELFF. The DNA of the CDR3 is TGTGCCACCAGCAGCGGGACAGGGGACACCGGGGAGCTGTTTTTT. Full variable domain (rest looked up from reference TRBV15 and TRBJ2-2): DAMVIQNPRYQVTQFGKPVTLSCSQTLNHNVMYWYQQKSSQAPKLLFHYYDKDFNNEADTPDNFQSRRPNTSFCFLDIRSPGLGDTAMYLCATSSGTGDTGELFFGEGSRLTVL.